The T cell receptor (beta chain) under discussion was sequenced for a study of radiotherapy plus CTLA-4 blockade in lung cancer. Whole-study findings and limits: In blood, TCR clones derived from the tumor expanded after radiotherapy plus ipilimumab.

Sequenced by immunoSEQ multiplex PCR; TCRdb stores in-frame clones only, minus some. This sample has about 48,000 clones, with more than 75% found just once. Points on this clone: The antigen is unknown.

This clonotype was sampled from a human donor with non-small cell lung cancer who had stable disease on radiotherapy plus ipilimumab. The sequenced sample was peripheral blood, obtained from a patient treated with radiotherapy plus ipilimumab.

In DNA, the CDR3 is TGTGCCAGCAGCGCTAATCGCGAGCAGTACTTC. It encodes CASSANREQYF. The V call is TRBV7-9, the J call TRBJ2-7; D gene unclear. The CDR3 contains 11 residues. With 5 bases removed from V and 6 bases from J, the gap between germline ends came to 8 bases. CDR1 SEHNR and CDR2 FQNEAQ come from the germline V gene (reference sequence).